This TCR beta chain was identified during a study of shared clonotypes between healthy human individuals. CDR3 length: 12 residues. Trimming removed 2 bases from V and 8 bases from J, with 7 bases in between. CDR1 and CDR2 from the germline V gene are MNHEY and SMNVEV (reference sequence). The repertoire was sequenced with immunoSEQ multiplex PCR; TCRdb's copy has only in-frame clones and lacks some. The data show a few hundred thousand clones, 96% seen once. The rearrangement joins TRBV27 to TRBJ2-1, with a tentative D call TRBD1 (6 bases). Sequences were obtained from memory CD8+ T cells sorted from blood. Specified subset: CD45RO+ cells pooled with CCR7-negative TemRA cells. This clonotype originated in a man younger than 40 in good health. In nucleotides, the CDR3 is TGTGCCAGCAGTTTAGGGGGCTATGAGCAGTTCTTC. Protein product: CASSLGGYEQFF.